This T cell receptor (beta chain) was recovered during a study of CD4+ T cells in melanoma. Data came from immunoSEQ multiplex PCR; TCRdb stores just in-frame clones and leaves some out. Of some 150,000 clones listed, roughly 91% are singletons. Per germline, CDR1 LNHDA and CDR2 SQIVND (reference sequence). This CDR3 is built from 14 residues. V shed 7 bases and J 5 bases; nucleotides not matched to a gene: 7. This clonotype was sampled from a human donor with melanoma. This sequence joins TRBV19 and TRBJ2-2; 7 positions agree with TRBD1. CDR3 in amino acids: CASIPRGQTGELFF. For the CDR3, the DNA is TGTGCCAGTATTCCAAGGGGGCAAACCGGGGAGCTGTTTTTT.